The 9 T cell receptor beta chains below were found in one sample sequenced in a study of cytomegalovirus exposure and HLA in healthy donors (dated by TCRdb to about 2017). The protocol used for the library was the immunoSEQ multiplex PCR assay. For the multiplex PCR, a mixture combining 60 forward primers for TCR Vbeta segments and 13 reverse primers for TCR Jbeta segments was used. TCRdb provides this immuneACCESS table in a form limited to in-frame rearrangements. Some clones are lacking; in checked studies, under half of them reflect an unresolved V gene, and why the rest are absent is not known. This specimen's table enumerates roughly 110,000 clones. 3% to 4.5% of the sample rests with the top ten. The specimen sequenced was PBMCs. These receptors came from a man between 25 and 39 years old in good health and CMV-seronegative.

This chain joins TRBV7-6 and TRBJ2-7; D may be TRBD2 (5 bases). Germline V CDR1 and CDR2: SGHVS, FNYEAQ. The CDR3 is 14 residues long. Trimming took off 5 bases at V and 3 bases at J, with 14 bases between the two ends. CDR3 in DNA: TGTGCCAGCAGCCGAACCCTCGCGGGCTACGAGCAGTACTTC. Amino acid sequence: CASSRTLAGYEQYF. The full variable domain, completed using reference TRBV7-6 and TRBJ2-7, is GAGVSQSPRYKVTKRGQDVALRCDPISGHVSLYWYRQALGQGPEFLTYFNYEAQQDKSGLPNDRFSAERPEGSISTLTIQRTEQRDSAMYRCASSRTLAGYEQYFGPGTRLTVT.

The chain is built from TRBV2 and TRBJ2-2, with D unresolved. The CDR3 has 11 amino acids. Germline V gene data show CDR1 as SNHLY and CDR2 as FYNNEI. Trimming took 4 bases from V and 7 from J, leaving 4 bases between them. CDR3 region: CASSAIGELFF. The CDR3 DNA reads TGTGCCAGCAGTGCAATCGGGGAGCTGTTTTTT. The full variable domain, in which reference TRBV2 and TRBJ2-2 provide the parts outside the CDR3, is EPEVTQTPSHQVTQMGQEVILRCVPISNHLYFYWYRQILGQKVEFLVSFYNNEISEKSEIFDDQFSVERPDGSNFTLKIRSTKLEDSAMYFCASSAIGELFFGEGSRLTVL.

This chain uses TRBV6-1 with TRBJ2-3; 15 nucleotides agree with TRBD2. From germline, CDR1 is MNHNS and CDR2 SASEGT. This CDR3 region has 15 residues. J lost 10 bases, V lost 6 bases, and 8 bases had no gene match. The CDR3 sequence is CASSLGTSGGLAQYF. CDR3 nucleotides: TGTGCCAGCAGCCTCGGGACTAGCGGGGGGCTGGCGCAGTATTTT.

This rearrangement joins TRBV4-1 to TRBJ2-5; D uncertain. V was trimmed by 2 bases and J by 2 bases, leaving 6 bases between them. This CDR3 is built from 13 residues. Germline V lookup: CDR1 MGHRA, CDR2 YSYEKL. CDR3 sequence reads: CASSQFSQETQYF. The CDR3 DNA is TGCGCCAGCAGCCAATTCTCTCAAGAGACCCAGTACTTC.

V gene TRBV4-2 combines with J gene TRBJ2-7; 11 nucleotides agree with TRBD2. CDR1 and CDR2 from the germline V gene are LGHNA and YNFKEQ. This CDR3 has 15 amino acids. V was clipped by 1 base and J by 7 bases; unmatched bases: 6. The CDR3 loop is CASSQVPLAGGEQYF. The CDR3 coding sequence is TGTGCCAGCAGCCAAGTACCCCTAGCGGGGGGTGAGCAGTACTTC.

J is TRBJ2-1 and V is TRBV6-1; 7 bases fit TRBD2. Germline values: CDR1 MNHNS, CDR2 SASEGT. Trimming took 7 bases from V and 13 from J; bases not matched to a gene: 13. The CDR3 has 13 amino acids. CDR3: CASISLRGEGQFF. The CDR3 region has the DNA TGTGCCAGCATCTCTCTCCGGGGGGAGGGTCAGTTCTTC.

V usage is TRBV28 and J usage is TRBJ1-2, with 8 bases lining up with TRBD1. The V and J ends lost 5 bases and 4 bases, in that order; junction bases with no gene match: 6. CDR1 is MDHEN and CDR2 is SYDVKM in the germline V gene. This CDR3 has 14 residues. Here the CDR3 DNA reads TGTGCCAGCAGTGCAGGACAGGGAACCTATGGCTACACCTTC. It translates to CASSAGQGTYGYTF.

The chain employs TRBV5-1 and TRBJ2-1; 13 nucleotides line up with TRBD2. This CDR3 is built from 14 residues. Germline CDR1 and CDR2: SGHRS and YFSETQ. The J segment lost 5 bases and the V segment lost 5 bases, leaving 1 base of the junction unmatched. The CDR3 reads CASRGTSGNNEQFF. DNA of the CDR3: TGCGCCAGCAGGGGGACTAGCGGGAACAATGAGCAGTTCTTC.

The J gene is TRBJ1-4, the V gene TRBV5-4, with D possibly being TRBD1 (5 bases). Germline assignment: CDR1 SGHNT and CDR2 YYREEE (reference sequence). With 6 bases removed from V and 8 bases from J, the gap between germline ends came to 29 bases. The CDR3 consists of 18 residues. The CDR3 is CASTIGTGGGPGGEKLFF. CDR3 DNA sequence: TGTGCCAGCACCATTGGAACTGGGGGGGGACCCGGCGGCGAAAAACTGTTTTTT.